This TCR beta chain was profiled in a study of molecular identifiers for immune sequencing clone quantification. The CDR3 runs to 12 residues. With 7 bases removed from V and 8 bases from J, the gap between germline ends came to 11 bases. CDR1 and CDR2 (germline): SNHLY, FYNNEI. Study observations and caveats: Molecules of identical TCR sharing a barcode could underestimate highly expanded clone sizes.

This clonotype was counted a few times. The antigen remains undetermined. Listed TCR primers, together with previously described methods, were used for the bulk TCR libraries. Each CDR3 protein gets one entry after TCRdb re-called the PCR reads with MiXCR. The sample lists about 510,000 distinct CDR3 sequences; around 23% were seen once. This sequence joins TRBV2 and TRBJ1-4; no clear D. The sequenced sample consisted of naive CD8+ T cells from blood, with Jurkat cell RNA spiked in. Subset defined: FACS-sorted CD8+CD4-CCR7+CD45RA+ naive T cells. The receptor's source is a human donor in good health. Some libraries in this study had Jurkat cell RNA spiked in. The CDR3 region has the DNA TGTGCCAGCAACACGGGGAGGGAAAAACTGTTTTTT. It specifies CASNTGREKLFF.